Listed below are T cell receptor beta chains from one sample, sequenced in a study of cytomegalovirus exposure and HLA in healthy donors. Data came from immunoSEQ multiplex PCR; TCRdb stores just in-frame clones and leaves some out. The data show about 400,000 clones, roughly 85% seen once. The sequenced sample consisted of PBMCs. These receptors originate from a woman aged 18-30 years in good health and CMV-seronegative. The CDR3 runs from the conserved cysteine through the conserved F or W. Fields, in order: J gene, V gene, clone size, D gene, CDR3 protein, CDR3 DNA. The D gene is left open where the match is weak. Size tells how often a clone was seen (once, few, many) or the class of an expanded clone, and some rows leave it out.

J gene: TRBJ2-1; V gene: TRBV5-6; clone size: NA; D gene: TRBD2; CDR3 protein: CASSLLAGHQFF; CDR3 DNA: TGTGCCAGCAGCTTATTAGCGGGGCACCAGTTCTTC
J gene: TRBJ1-3; V gene: TRBV5-4; clone size: NA; D gene: TRBD1; CDR3 protein: CASSSETGARNTIYF; CDR3 DNA: TGTGCCAGCAGCTCGGAAACAGGGGCTAGAAACACCATATATTTT
J gene: TRBJ1-2; V gene: TRBV7-9; clone size: once; D gene: NA; CDR3 protein: CASSATNTEYYGYTF; CDR3 DNA: TGTGCCAGCAGCGCAACCAACACGGAGTACTATGGCTACACCTTC
J gene: TRBJ2-2; V gene: TRBV27; clone size: NA; D gene: TRBD2; CDR3 protein: CASSLGFVGAGATGELFF; CDR3 DNA: TGTGCCAGCAGTTTAGGGTTTGTCGGAGCGGGGGCCACCGGGGAGCTGTTTTTT
J gene: TRBJ2-2; V gene: TRBV28; clone size: NA; D gene: TRBD2; CDR3 protein: CASSLYSSGRANTGELFF; CDR3 DNA: TGTGCCAGCAGTTTATATTCTAGCGGGAGGGCGAACACCGGGGAGCTGTTTTTT
J gene: TRBJ2-2; V gene: TRBV5-4; clone size: NA; D gene: TRBD1; CDR3 protein: CASSSTGTGSQGGELFF; CDR3 DNA: TGTGCCAGCAGCTCAACGGGGACAGGATCTCAAGGCGGGGAGCTGTTTTTT
J gene: TRBJ2-1; V gene: TRBV11-2; clone size: NA; D gene: NA; CDR3 protein: CASSPFFTGVSNEQFF; CDR3 DNA: TGTGCCAGCAGCCCCTTTTTCACGGGGGTAAGCAATGAGCAGTTCTTC
J gene: TRBJ2-7; V gene: TRBV28; clone size: NA; D gene: TRBD2; CDR3 protein: CASSPGTSGNYEQYF; CDR3 DNA: TGTGCCAGCAGTCCGGGGACTAGCGGGAATTACGAGCAGTACTTC
J gene: TRBJ1-3; V gene: TRBV19; clone size: NA; D gene: NA; CDR3 protein: CASSIGLAGNTIYF; CDR3 DNA: TGTGCCAGTAGTATTGGCCTCGCTGGAAACACCATATATTTT
J gene: TRBJ1-2; V gene: TRBV19; clone size: NA; D gene: TRBD1; CDR3 protein: CASSSWDRGLDYGYTF; CDR3 DNA: TGTGCCAGTAGTTCTTGGGACAGGGGGCTCGACTATGGCTACACCTTC
J gene: TRBJ1-3; V gene: TRBV6-5; clone size: NA; D gene: NA; CDR3 protein: CASKLYLSGNTIYF; CDR3 DNA: TGTGCCAGCAAACTGTATCTTTCCGGAAACACCATATATTTT
J gene: TRBJ2-2; V gene: TRBV9; clone size: NA; D gene: NA; CDR3 protein: CASSEWDSHGELFF; CDR3 DNA: TGTGCCAGCAGCGAGTGGGACTCCCACGGGGAGCTGTTTTTT
J gene: TRBJ1-1; V gene: TRBV2; clone size: NA; D gene: NA; CDR3 protein: CASSEPGFRMNTEAFF; CDR3 DNA: TGTGCCAGCAGTGAACCGGGGTTTCGTATGAACACTGAAGCTTTCTTT
J gene: TRBJ2-3; V gene: TRBV7-9; clone size: NA; D gene: NA; CDR3 protein: CASSLGQSTDTQYF; CDR3 DNA: TGTGCCAGCAGCTTAGGGCAGAGCACAGATACGCAGTATTTT
J gene: TRBJ2-3; V gene: TRBV19; clone size: NA; D gene: TRBD1; CDR3 protein: CASSMDRGTDTQYF; CDR3 DNA: TGTGCCAGTAGTATGGACAGGGGGACAGATACGCAGTATTTT
J gene: TRBJ1-5; V gene: TRBV28; clone size: NA; D gene: TRBD1; CDR3 protein: CASSPDRGRPQPQHF; CDR3 DNA: TGTGCCAGCAGTCCGGACAGGGGGCGGCCTCAGCCCCAGCATTTT
J gene: TRBJ2-5; V gene: TRBV28; clone size: NA; D gene: NA; CDR3 protein: CASSLGSRETQYF; CDR3 DNA: TGTGCCAGCAGCCTCGGGAGTCGGGAGACCCAGTACTTC
J gene: TRBJ2-5; V gene: TRBV2; clone size: NA; D gene: NA; CDR3 protein: CASRAGTAPGTQYF; CDR3 DNA: TGTGCCAGCAGGGCGGGGACTGCCCCGGGGACCCAGTACTTC
J gene: TRBJ2-2; V gene: TRBV28; clone size: NA; D gene: NA; CDR3 protein: CASSYIGGGFGGELFF; CDR3 DNA: TGTGCCAGCAGTTACATCGGAGGGGGCTTTGGCGGGGAGCTGTTTTTT
J gene: TRBJ1-4; V gene: TRBV6-5; clone size: NA; D gene: NA; CDR3 protein: CASSYQQGVGEKLFF; CDR3 DNA: TGTGCCAGCAGTTACCAACAGGGCGTCGGGGAAAAACTGTTTTTT
J gene: TRBJ1-2; V gene: TRBV19; clone size: NA; D gene: NA; CDR3 protein: CASSITQGGAHGYTF; CDR3 DNA: TGTGCCAGTAGTATCACACAGGGAGGGGCCCATGGCTACACCTTC
J gene: TRBJ1-2; V gene: TRBV9; clone size: NA; D gene: NA; CDR3 protein: CASSLFDGGFYGYTF; CDR3 DNA: TGTGCCAGCAGCCTGTTTGACGGGGGGTTTTATGGCTACACCTTC
J gene: TRBJ2-7; V gene: TRBV6-5; clone size: NA; D gene: TRBD1; CDR3 protein: CASRGTGGAYEQYF; CDR3 DNA: TGTGCCAGCAGGGGGACAGGGGGCGCATACGAGCAGTACTTC
J gene: TRBJ1-1; V gene: TRBV10-3; clone size: NA; D gene: NA; CDR3 protein: CAISPGATEAFF; CDR3 DNA: TGTGCCATCAGTCCAGGGGCCACTGAAGCTTTCTTT
J gene: TRBJ1-1; V gene: TRBV30; clone size: few; D gene: NA; CDR3 protein: CAWTTGLVNTEAFF; CDR3 DNA: TGTGCCTGGACGACGGGTTTGGTGAACACTGAAGCTTTCTTT
J gene: TRBJ2-5; V gene: TRBV14; clone size: NA; D gene: TRBD1; CDR3 protein: CASSQRAWDRATETQYF; CDR3 DNA: TGTGCCAGCAGCCAGCGGGCCTGGGACAGGGCAACAGAGACCCAGTACTTC
J gene: TRBJ2-5; V gene: TRBV5-1; clone size: once; D gene: NA; CDR3 protein: CASSLRARAQETQYF; CDR3 DNA: TGCGCCAGCAGCTTGCGTGCCAGGGCTCAAGAGACCCAGTACTTC
J gene: TRBJ1-1; V gene: TRBV19; clone size: NA; D gene: NA; CDR3 protein: CASSIERAQLNTEAFF; CDR3 DNA: TGTGCCAGTAGTATAGAGAGGGCCCAACTGAACACTGAAGCTTTCTTT
J gene: TRBJ2-7; V gene: TRBV6-5; clone size: NA; D gene: NA; CDR3 protein: CASSYEGGSYEQYF; CDR3 DNA: TGTGCCAGCAGTTACGAAGGGGGCTCCTACGAGCAGTACTTC
J gene: TRBJ2-7; V gene: TRBV20-1; clone size: NA; D gene: NA; CDR3 protein: CSAGNEQYF; CDR3 DNA: TGCAGTGCTGGCAACGAGCAGTACTTC
J gene: TRBJ2-5; V gene: TRBV5-1; clone size: NA; D gene: NA; CDR3 protein: CASSRGQETQYF; CDR3 DNA: TGCGCCAGCAGCCGGGGGCAAGAGACCCAGTACTTC
J gene: TRBJ2-2; V gene: TRBV5-8; clone size: once; D gene: TRBD1; CDR3 protein: CASSLAQGAAGELFF; CDR3 DNA: TGTGCCAGCAGCTTGGCACAGGGGGCAGCCGGGGAGCTGTTTTTT
J gene: TRBJ2-1; V gene: TRBV19; clone size: NA; D gene: TRBD2; CDR3 protein: CASSLTGLYNEQFF; CDR3 DNA: TGTGCCAGTAGTCTAACGGGACTATACAATGAGCAGTTCTTC
J gene: TRBJ2-7; V gene: TRBV14; clone size: NA; D gene: NA; CDR3 protein: CASSQEVSTGSYEQYF; CDR3 DNA: TGTGCCAGCAGCCAAGAAGTGTCAACAGGTTCCTACGAGCAGTACTTC
J gene: TRBJ2-7; V gene: TRBV7-9; clone size: NA; D gene: NA; CDR3 protein: CASSLYGSTEYEQYF; CDR3 DNA: TGTGCCAGCAGCTTATACGGGAGTACGGAGTACGAGCAGTACTTC
J gene: TRBJ2-5; V gene: TRBV28; clone size: NA; D gene: TRBD1; CDR3 protein: CASSSPGTGEETQYF; CDR3 DNA: TGTGCCAGCAGTTCACCCGGGACAGGGGAAGAGACCCAGTACTTC
J gene: TRBJ1-1; V gene: TRBV6-5; clone size: NA; D gene: TRBD1; CDR3 protein: CASRTDRGQTEAFF; CDR3 DNA: TGTGCCAGCAGGACTGACAGGGGGCAGACTGAAGCTTTCTTT
J gene: TRBJ2-3; V gene: TRBV6-1; clone size: NA; D gene: NA; CDR3 protein: CASTSGTSTDTQYF; CDR3 DNA: TGTGCCAGCACTTCAGGGACTAGCACAGATACGCAGTATTTT
J gene: TRBJ2-5; V gene: TRBV5-1; clone size: NA; D gene: TRBD1; CDR3 protein: CASSHGQGGQETQYF; CDR3 DNA: TGCGCCAGCAGCCACGGACAGGGGGGTCAAGAGACCCAGTACTTC
J gene: TRBJ2-3; V gene: TRBV27; clone size: NA; D gene: NA; CDR3 protein: CASSLAIRTDTQYF; CDR3 DNA: TGTGCCAGCAGCCTAGCGATTCGCACAGATACGCAGTATTTT
J gene: TRBJ1-1; V gene: TRBV9; clone size: NA; D gene: NA; CDR3 protein: CASSPEGGEDTEAFF; CDR3 DNA: TGTGCCAGCAGCCCCGAAGGCGGGGAGGACACTGAAGCTTTCTTT
J gene: TRBJ2-5; V gene: TRBV6-6; clone size: NA; D gene: NA; CDR3 protein: CASSDDFAQETQYF; CDR3 DNA: TGTGCCAGCAGCGACGACTTCGCCCAAGAGACCCAGTACTTC